A single T cell receptor beta chain is shown here with its context. These data are taken from a study of T cells in pancreatic ductal adenocarcinoma. The selected patients with pancreatic ductal adenocarcinoma had surgery but no neoadjuvant therapy. Using immunoSEQ multiplex PCR, the repertoire was profiled, and TCRdb retains in-frame clones only, with some absent. The top ten clones hold less than 20% of a sample with 10,000 to 15,000 clones, 86% of them seen once. The TCR was taken from a human donor with pancreatic ductal adenocarcinoma. The source material was PBMCs.

The CDR3 sequence is CASSQLDLLYQETQYF. As DNA, the CDR3 is TGCGCCAGCAGCCAGCTGGACTTGCTGTACCAAGAGACCCAGTACTTC. The chain links TRBV4-1 to TRBJ2-5, with D possibly matching TRBD2 (5 bases). The V end was cut by 3 bases, the J end by 0 bases, with 14 bases between. Germline V gene lookup returns CDR1 MGHRA and CDR2 YSYEKL. The CDR3 spans 16 residues.